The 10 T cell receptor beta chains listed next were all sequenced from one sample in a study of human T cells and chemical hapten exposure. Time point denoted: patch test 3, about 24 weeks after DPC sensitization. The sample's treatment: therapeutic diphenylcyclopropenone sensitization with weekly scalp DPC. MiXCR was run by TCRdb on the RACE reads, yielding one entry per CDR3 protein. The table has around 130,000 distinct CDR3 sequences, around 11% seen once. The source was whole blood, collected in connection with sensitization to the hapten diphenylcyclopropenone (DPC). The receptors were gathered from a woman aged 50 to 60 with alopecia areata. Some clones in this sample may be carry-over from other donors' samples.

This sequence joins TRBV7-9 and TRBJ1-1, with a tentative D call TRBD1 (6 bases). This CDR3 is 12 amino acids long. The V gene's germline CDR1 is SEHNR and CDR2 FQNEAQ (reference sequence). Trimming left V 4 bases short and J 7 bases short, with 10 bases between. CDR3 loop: CASSSRQDEAFF. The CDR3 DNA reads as TGTGCCAGCAGCTCCAGACAGGATGAAGCTTTCTTT.

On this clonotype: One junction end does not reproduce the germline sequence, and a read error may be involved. CDR3 residues: CASSPFVPEQGFTDTQNF. The CDR3 DNA sequence: TGTGCCAGCTCACCATTCGTTCCAGAACAGGGGTTCACAGATACGCAGAATTTT. The V gene is TRBV18, the J gene TRBJ2-3; 7 bases match TRBD1. CDR3 length: 18 residues. CDR1 KGHSH and CDR2 LQKENI come from the germline V gene.

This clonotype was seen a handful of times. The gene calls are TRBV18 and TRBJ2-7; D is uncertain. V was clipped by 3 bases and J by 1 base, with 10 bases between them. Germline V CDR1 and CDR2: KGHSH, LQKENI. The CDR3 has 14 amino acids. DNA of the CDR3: TGTGCCAGCTCACCCATTAGTAGATCCTACGAGCAGTACTTC. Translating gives CASSPISRSYEQYF.

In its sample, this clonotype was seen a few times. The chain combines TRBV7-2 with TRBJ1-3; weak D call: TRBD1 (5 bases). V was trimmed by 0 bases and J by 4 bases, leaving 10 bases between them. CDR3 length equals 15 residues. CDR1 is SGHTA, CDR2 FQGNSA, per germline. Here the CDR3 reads CASSLAGARGNTIYF. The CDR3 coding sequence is TGTGCCAGCAGCTTAGCAGGGGCGCGGGGAAACACCATATATTTT. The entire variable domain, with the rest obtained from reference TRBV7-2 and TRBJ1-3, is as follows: GAGVSQSPSNKVTEKGKDVELRCDPISGHTALYWYRQSLGQGLEFLIYFQGNSAPDKSGLPSDRFSAERTGGSVSTLTIQRTQQEDSAVYLCASSLAGARGNTIYFGEGSWLTVV.

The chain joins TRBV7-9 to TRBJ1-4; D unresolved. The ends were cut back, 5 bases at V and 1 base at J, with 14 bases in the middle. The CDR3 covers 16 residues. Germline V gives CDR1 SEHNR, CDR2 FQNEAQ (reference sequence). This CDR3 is CASSPGGRGTNEKLFF. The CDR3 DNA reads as TGTGCCAGCAGCCCTGGAGGGCGCGGAACTAATGAAAAACTGTTTTTT.

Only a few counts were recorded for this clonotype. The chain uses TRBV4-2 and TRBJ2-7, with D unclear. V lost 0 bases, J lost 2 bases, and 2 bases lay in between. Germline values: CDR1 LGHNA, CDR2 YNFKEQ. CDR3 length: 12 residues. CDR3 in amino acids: CASSQDPYEQYF. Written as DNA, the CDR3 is TGTGCCAGCAGCCAAGATCCCTACGAGCAGTACTTC.

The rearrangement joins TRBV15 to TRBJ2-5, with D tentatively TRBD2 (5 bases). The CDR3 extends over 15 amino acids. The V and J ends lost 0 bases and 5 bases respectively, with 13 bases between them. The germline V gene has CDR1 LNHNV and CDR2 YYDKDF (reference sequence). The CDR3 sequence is CATSRDGSGMETQYF. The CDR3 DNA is TGTGCCACCAGCAGAGATGGTTCGGGAATGGAGACCCAGTACTTC.

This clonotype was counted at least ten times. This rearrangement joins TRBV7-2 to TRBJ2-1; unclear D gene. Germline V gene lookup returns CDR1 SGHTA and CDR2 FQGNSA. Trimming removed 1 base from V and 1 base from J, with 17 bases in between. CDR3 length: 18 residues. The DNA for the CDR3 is TGTGCCAGCAGCTTAGAGGTCCGGCGGCGAACTTCCTACAATGAGCAGTTCTTC. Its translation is CASSLEVRRRTSYNEQFF.

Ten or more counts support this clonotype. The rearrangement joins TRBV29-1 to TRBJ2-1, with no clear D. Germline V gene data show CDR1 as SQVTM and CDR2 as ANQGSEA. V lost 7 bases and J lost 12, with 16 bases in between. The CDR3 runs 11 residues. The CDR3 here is CSASHELRQFF. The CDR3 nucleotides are TGCAGCGCCTCCCATGAACTTAGGCAGTTCTTC.

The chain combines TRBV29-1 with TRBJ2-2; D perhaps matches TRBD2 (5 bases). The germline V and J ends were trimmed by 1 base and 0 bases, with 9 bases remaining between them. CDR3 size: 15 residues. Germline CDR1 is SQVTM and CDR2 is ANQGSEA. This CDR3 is CSVEVGSANTGELFF. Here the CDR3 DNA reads TGCAGCGTTGAAGTAGGGAGTGCGAACACCGGGGAGCTGTTTTTT.